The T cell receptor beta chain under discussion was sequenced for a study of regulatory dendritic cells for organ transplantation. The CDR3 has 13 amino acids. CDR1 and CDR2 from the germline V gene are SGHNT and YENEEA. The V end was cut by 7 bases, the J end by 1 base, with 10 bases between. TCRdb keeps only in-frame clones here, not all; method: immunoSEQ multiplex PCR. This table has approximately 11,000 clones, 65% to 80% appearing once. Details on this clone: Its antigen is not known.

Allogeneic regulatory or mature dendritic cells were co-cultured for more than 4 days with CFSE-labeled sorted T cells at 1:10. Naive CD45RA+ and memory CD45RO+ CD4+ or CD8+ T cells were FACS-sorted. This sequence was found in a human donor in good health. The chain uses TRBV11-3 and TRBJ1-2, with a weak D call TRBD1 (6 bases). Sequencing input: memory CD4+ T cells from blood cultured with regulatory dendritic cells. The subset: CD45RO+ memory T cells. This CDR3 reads CASKGELNYGYTF. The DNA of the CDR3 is TGTGCCAGCAAGGGGGAACTTAACTATGGCTACACCTTC. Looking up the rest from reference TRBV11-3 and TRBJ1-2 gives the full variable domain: EAGVVQSPRYKIIEKKQPVAFWCNPISGHNTLYWYLQNLGQGPELLIRYENEEAVDDSQLPKDRFSAERLKGVDSTLKIQPAELGDSAVYLCASKGELNYGYTFGSGTRLTVV.